The 29 T cell receptor beta chains listed next were all sequenced from one sample in a study of cytomegalovirus exposure and HLA in healthy donors. Sequencing was performed with immunoSEQ multiplex PCR; in TCRdb, only in-frame clones are kept and a portion is missing. The sample yields roughly 310,000 clones, approximately 85% seen once. Sequences were obtained from PBMCs. Receptors originate from a young man in good health and CMV-seronegative.

This chain connects TRBV30 to TRBJ1-2; 8 nucleotides line up with TRBD1. The CDR3 sequence is 13 residues long. Germline V gene sequence: CDR1 GTSNPN, CDR2 SVGIG (reference sequence). Unmatched junction bases numbered 3, after V lost 3 bases and J lost 3 bases. The chain's CDR3 is CAWSEGQDYGYTF. In DNA, the CDR3 is TGTGCCTGGAGCGAGGGACAGGACTATGGCTACACCTTC.

CDR3 region: CASSITSDSYNEQFF. In DNA, the CDR3 is TGTGCCAGTAGTATTACTAGCGACTCCTACAATGAGCAGTTCTTC. The V call is TRBV19, the J call TRBJ2-1, with 7 nucleotides matching TRBD2. The V gene end was trimmed by 3 bases and the J gene end by 0 bases; junction bases not matched to a gene: 2. Germline CDR1 and CDR2: LNHDA and SQIVND (reference sequence). CDR3 length: 15 residues.

The chain combines TRBV6-5 with TRBJ2-3, with 12 bases that match TRBD2. The CDR3 has 16 amino acids. The junction had 2 bases not matched to a gene; V was cut back by 2 bases and J by 2 bases. The germline CDR1 and CDR2 sequences are MNHEY and SVGAGI. CDR3 protein: CASSYGLAGPTDTQYF. Here the CDR3 DNA reads TGTGCCAGCAGTTACGGACTAGCGGGGCCCACAGATACGCAGTATTTT.

This chain links TRBV6-5 with TRBJ2-2, with D possibly TRBD1 on 5 matching bases. Germline values: CDR1 MNHEY, CDR2 SVGAGI. CDR3 size: 13 residues. Deletions cut 4 bases from V and 6 bases from J, with 9 bases between. CDR3 DNA: TGTGCCAGCAGTTCAGGGATTCCCGGGGAGCTGTTTTTT. Its translation: CASSSGIPGELFF.

This clone was detected only once. V usage is TRBV28 and J usage is TRBJ2-6, with D uncertain. Per germline, CDR1 MDHEN and CDR2 SYDVKM. V was cut by 4 bases and J by 2 bases, with 9 bases left in between. This CDR3 contains 15 residues. This chain's CDR3 is CASSSASTGANVLTF. CDR3 coding DNA: TGTGCCAGCAGTTCCGCTTCTACTGGGGCCAACGTCCTGACTTTC. Full variable domain (remainder filled in from reference TRBV28 and TRBJ2-6): DVKVTQSSRYLVKRTGEKVFLECVQDMDHENMFWYRQDPGLGLRLIYFSYDVKMKEKGDIPEGYSVSREKKERFSLILESASTNQTSMYLCASSSASTGANVLTFGAGSRLTVL.

The chain employs TRBV7-9 and TRBJ1-2; D may be TRBD1 (6 bases). Trimming cost V 5 bases and J 2 bases, with 12 bases left between them. The germline CDR1 and CDR2 sequences are SEHNR and FQNEAQ (reference sequence). This CDR3 comprises 14 residues. This chain's CDR3 is CASSPGDRNYGYTF. The CDR3 DNA reads as TGTGCCAGCAGCCCAGGGGATAGGAACTATGGCTACACCTTC.

The V call is TRBV7-6, the J call TRBJ2-3, with TRBD1 as a possible D gene (5 bases). The CDR3 has 15 residues. V was pared by 1 base and J by 0 bases, with 8 bases between. Looked up from germline, CDR1 is SGHVS and CDR2 is FNYEAQ. The CDR3 region is CASSLVDKSTDTQYF. Here the CDR3 DNA reads TGTGCCAGCAGCTTAGTGGACAAGAGCACAGATACGCAGTATTTT.

The V and J genes are TRBV10-2 and TRBJ2-1; 7 bases line up with TRBD1. The V and J ends lost 2 bases and 0 bases, in that order; junction bases with no gene match: 4. This CDR3 contains 16 residues. Germline assignment: CDR1 WSHSY and CDR2 SAAADI. CDR3: CASSEPGTVSYNEQFF. The CDR3 coding sequence is TGCGCCAGCAGTGAGCCCGGGACAGTCTCCTACAATGAGCAGTTCTTC.

This clone was detected once. The chain links TRBV19 to TRBJ2-1; the match to TRBD1 covers 7 bases. J was trimmed by 4 bases and V by 5 bases; bases with no gene match: 8. CDR1 and CDR2 (germline): LNHDA, SQIVND (reference sequence). This CDR3 is 15 amino acids long. The CDR3 region has the DNA TGTGCCAGTAGTGTTGACCGGGACAGATACAATGAGCAGTTCTTC. This sequence encodes CASSVDRDRYNEQFF.

This chain links TRBV9 with TRBJ2-7, with 9 bases that match TRBD1. V shed 4 bases, J shed 2 bases, and the junction held 4 bases outside the gene matches. The CDR3 runs to 14 residues. The germline V gene has CDR1 SGDLS and CDR2 YYNGEE. The CDR3 spells CASSLGTGTYEQYF. The CDR3 DNA is TGTGCCAGCAGCCTTGGGACAGGGACCTACGAGCAGTACTTC.

The V and J genes are TRBV29-1 and TRBJ2-5; D unresolved. With 5 bases removed from V and 5 bases from J, the gap between germline ends came to 15 bases. The CDR3 covers 13 residues. Germline loops: CDR1 SQVTM, CDR2 ANQGSEA. The CDR3 loop reads CSVPLGVRETQYF. The CDR3 bases are TGCAGCGTTCCCCTCGGAGTCCGGGAGACCCAGTACTTC.

The chain has TRBV7-6 and TRBJ1-5; 9 bases are shared with TRBD1. The CDR3 loop spans 20 amino acids. CDR1 and CDR2 from the germline V gene are SGHVS and FNYEAQ. V shed 2 bases, J shed 0 bases, and the junction held 14 bases outside the gene matches. The CDR3 region has the DNA TGTGCCAGCAGCTTACCACGGACAGGGGCCCGAGGGGATAGCAATCAGCCCCAGCATTTT. Translation: CASSLPRTGARGDSNQPQHF.

The gene calls are TRBV18 and TRBJ2-7, with D perhaps matching TRBD2 (6 bases). CDR1 and CDR2 from the germline V gene are KGHSH and LQKENI. With 5 bases removed from V and 0 bases from J, the gap between germline ends came to 11 bases. The CDR3 spans 14 residues. Here the CDR3 reads CASSGTASSYEQYF. CDR3 nucleotides: TGTGCCAGCTCAGGGACTGCGAGCTCCTACGAGCAGTACTTC.

This chain joins TRBV7-9 and TRBJ2-1; D is undetermined. The V end was cut by 4 bases, the J end by 3 bases, with 4 bases between. Germline loops: CDR1 SEHNR, CDR2 FQNEAQ (reference sequence). There are 12 residues in the CDR3. The CDR3 nucleotides read TGTGCCAGCAGCTCCTACTACAATGAGCAGTTCTTC. It is translated as CASSSYYNEQFF.

The chain links TRBV4-2 to TRBJ2-7; 10 bases are shared with TRBD1. The germline CDR1 and CDR2 sequences are LGHNA and YNFKEQ. V shed 3 bases, J shed 2 bases, and the junction held 10 bases outside the gene matches. The CDR3 totals 17 residues. The CDR3 DNA is TGTGCCAGCAGCCATCAAACCGGGACAGGGGCCCCCTACGAGCAGTACTTC. Encoded protein: CASSHQTGTGAPYEQYF.

This clone was recorded a few times. In DNA, the CDR3 is TGTGCCAGCAGCGCAATACAGGGGGCTGAAGCTTTCTTT. This sequence encodes CASSAIQGAEAFF. V usage is TRBV6-1 and J usage is TRBJ1-1, with 8 positions matching TRBD1. Germline CDR1 reads MNHNS; CDR2 reads SASEGT. The ends lost 6 bases at V and 6 bases at J; junction bases unmatched: 6. This CDR3 spans 13 amino acids.

Only one count was recorded for this clone. V is TRBV6-8 and J is TRBJ2-2; 8 bases line up with TRBD2. This CDR3 has 16 amino acids. Unmatched junction bases numbered 7, after V lost 2 bases and J lost 5 bases. Germline V gene lookup returns CDR1 MNHGY and CDR2 SAAAGT. The CDR3 region is CASSYRAGGPTGELFF. DNA for the CDR3: TGTGCCAGCAGTTACCGGGCGGGGGGCCCAACCGGGGAGCTGTTTTTT.

This chain connects TRBV6-5 to TRBJ1-5; D is undetermined. CDR1 and CDR2 from the germline V gene are MNHEY and SVGAGI. The germline V and J ends were trimmed by 0 bases and 7 bases, with 10 bases remaining between them. The CDR3 spans 14 residues. The CDR3 bases are TGTGCCAGCAGTTACTCGACATTGAGCCAGCCCCAGCATTTT. It specifies CASSYSTLSQPQHF.

The chain carries TRBV13 and TRBJ2-5; weak D call: TRBD2 (6 bases). Germline V CDR1 and CDR2: PRHDT, FYEKMQ (reference sequence). The CDR3 spans 15 residues. V was pared by 3 bases and J by 5 bases, with 16 bases between. CDR3 DNA sequence: TGTGCCAGCAGCTTGCAGACGGGACTCGGGGAGACCCAGTACTTC. It codes for CASSLQTGLGETQYF. Variable domain in full (rest from reference TRBV13 and TRBJ2-5): AAGVIQSPRHLIKEKRETATLKCYPIPRHDTVYWYQQGPGQDPQFLISFYEKMQSDKGSIPDRFSAQQFSDYHSELNMSSLELGDSALYFCASSLQTGLGETQYFGPGTRLLVL.

The V and J genes are TRBV19 and TRBJ1-2; TRBD1 matches at 8 bases. Germline CDR1 and CDR2: LNHDA and SQIVND (reference sequence). This CDR3 region has 17 residues. V was clipped by 7 bases and J by 4 bases; unmatched bases: 17. The CDR3 region is CASNPGQGSDPLYGYTF. The DNA for the CDR3 is TGTGCCAGTAATCCCGGACAGGGATCAGATCCGCTCTATGGCTACACCTTC.

This clone was seen a few times. This chain connects TRBV5-6 to TRBJ2-7, with TRBD1 as a possible D gene (6 bases). Germline assignment: CDR1 SGHDT and CDR2 YYEEEE. Trimming took 0 bases from V and 3 from J, leaving 13 bases between them. This CDR3 has 15 amino acids. CDR3 region: CASSLGLQGFYEQYF. The CDR3 DNA sequence: TGTGCCAGCAGCTTGGGACTACAGGGTTTCTACGAGCAGTACTTC.

The rearrangement links TRBV5-1 to TRBJ2-2; possibly TRBD1 for D (6 bases). CDR1 is SGHRS, CDR2 YFSETQ, per germline. The CDR3 loop spans 15 amino acids. Trimming shortened V by 4 bases and J by 1 base, and 11 bases separated the two germline ends. The CDR3 loop reads CASSPDSRNTGELFF. CDR3 DNA sequence: TGCGCCAGCAGCCCGGACAGTCGGAACACCGGGGAGCTGTTTTTT.

V gene TRBV27 combines with J gene TRBJ1-5, with D possibly TRBD1 on 6 matching bases. The CDR3 is 16 residues long. The germline V gene encodes CDR1 MNHEY and CDR2 SMNVEV (reference sequence). The ends were cut back, 6 bases at V and 0 bases at J, with 15 bases in the middle. CDR3 in amino acids: CASSLTGLNSNQPQHF. The CDR3 bases are TGTGCCAGCAGCCTTACAGGGCTGAATAGCAATCAGCCCCAGCATTTT.

The chain uses TRBV14 and TRBJ2-2; TRBD2 aligns across 7 bases. Germline V gene sequence: CDR1 SGHDN, CDR2 FVKESK. The CDR3 loop spans 15 amino acids. V trimming: 4 bases; J trimming: 3 bases; junction bases outside the gene matches: 5. CDR3 nucleotide sequence: TGTGCCAGCAGCCCTAGGGAGGGCCACACCGGGGAGCTGTTTTTT. Translated: CASSPREGHTGELFF.

The V call is TRBV10-3, the J call TRBJ2-3; 11 bases fit TRBD1. Germline V CDR1 and CDR2: ENHRY, SYGVKD. V shed 6 bases and J 1 base; nucleotides not matched to a gene: 0. This CDR3 contains 14 residues. This CDR3 reads CAIRGQGGTDTQYF. CDR3 nucleotides: TGTGCCATCAGGGGACAGGGGGGCACAGATACGCAGTATTTT.

The chain combines TRBV7-2 with TRBJ2-7, with 8 bases identical to TRBD1. CDR3 length: 15 amino acids. Losses at the gene ends were 5 bases for V and 3 bases for J; bases not matched to a gene: 9. In germline, CDR1 is SGHTA, CDR2 FQGNSA. The CDR3 nucleotides read TGTGCCAGCAGCCTGACAGGGGATAAAGTCTACGAGCAGTACTTC. Translated: CASSLTGDKVYEQYF. Full variable domain (missing parts from reference TRBV7-2 and TRBJ2-7): GAGVSQSPSNKVTEKGKDVELRCDPISGHTALYWYRQSLGQGLEFLIYFQGNSAPDKSGLPSDRFSAERTGGSVSTLTIQRTQQEDSAVYLCASSLTGDKVYEQYFGPGTRLTVT.

In its sample, this clone was seen once. The chain has TRBV12-5 and TRBJ2-1; 12 bases are a match to TRBD2. CDR1 is LGHNT, CDR2 FRNRAP, per germline. The V gene end was trimmed by 7 bases and the J gene end by 8 bases; junction bases not matched to a gene: 9. The CDR3 extends over 15 amino acids. The CDR3 region is CASAGVGLAGDEQFF. The CDR3 DNA is TGTGCTAGTGCCGGTGTGGGACTAGCGGGCGATGAGCAGTTCTTC.

The chain combines TRBV9 with TRBJ1-3; D ambiguous. CDR1 and CDR2 from the germline V gene are SGDLS and YYNGEE. The CDR3 has 14 residues. Trimming removed 1 base at V and 0 bases at J, with 5 bases between. Here the CDR3 DNA reads TGTGCCAGCAGCGTACTCGGCTCTGGAAACACCATATATTTT. Encoded protein: CASSVLGSGNTIYF.

The chain combines TRBV2 with TRBJ1-4; 9 nucleotides align to TRBD1. Germline V CDR1 and CDR2: SNHLY, FYNNEI. The CDR3 runs 14 residues. The J segment lost 6 bases and the V segment lost 5 bases, leaving 4 bases of the junction unmatched. The CDR3 DNA reads as TGTGCCAGCAGTCAACAGGGGGCATATGAAAAACTGTTTTTT. The encoded protein is CASSQQGAYEKLFF.